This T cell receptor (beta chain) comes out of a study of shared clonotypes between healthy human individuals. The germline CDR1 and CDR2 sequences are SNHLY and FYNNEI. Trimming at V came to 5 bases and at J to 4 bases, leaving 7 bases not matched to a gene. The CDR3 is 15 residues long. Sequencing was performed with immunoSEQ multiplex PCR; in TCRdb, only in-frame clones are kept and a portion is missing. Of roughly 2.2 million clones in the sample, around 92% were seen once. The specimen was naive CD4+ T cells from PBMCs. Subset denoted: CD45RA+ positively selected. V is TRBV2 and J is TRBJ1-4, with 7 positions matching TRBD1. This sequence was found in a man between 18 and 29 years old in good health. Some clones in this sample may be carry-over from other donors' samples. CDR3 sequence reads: CASSPHRQGNEKLFF. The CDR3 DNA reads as TGTGCCAGCAGTCCACACCGACAGGGTAATGAAAAACTGTTTTTT. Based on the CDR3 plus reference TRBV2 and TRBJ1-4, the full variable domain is EPEVTQTPSHQVTQMGQEVILRCVPISNHLYFYWYRQILGQKVEFLVSFYNNEISEKSEIFDDQFSVERPDGSNFTLKIRSTKLEDSAMYFCASSPHRQGNEKLFFGSGTQLSVL.